These 28 T cell receptor beta chains share one sample of origin, sequenced in a study of blood T cell repertoires in COVID-19 (dated by TCRdb to 2020 to 2022). The library was built by means of the immunoSEQ multiplex PCR assay. TCRdb mirrors the immuneACCESS table, restricted to in-frame sequences. Some clones are absent from its copies; in checked studies, under half trace to an unresolved V gene, and the reason for the others is unknown. The sample includes 150,000 or so clones, with 79% observed a single time. More than 7% of the sample goes to the ten largest clones. Sequenced material: peripheral blood. These receptor sequences come from a woman aged 55 to 70 with COVID-19, enrolled during active disease.

There are many counts of this clone. In the same sample, other DNA sequences code for this CDR3. The chain carries TRBV7-2 and TRBJ1-2, with D hard to call. The CDR3 runs to 13 residues. Looked up from germline, CDR1 is SGHTA and CDR2 is FQGNSA. V was trimmed by 4 bases and J by 1 base, leaving 7 bases between them. CDR3 coding DNA: TGTGCCAGCAGCTCTGACAATAACTATGGCTACACCTTC. Residues: CASSSDNNYGYTF.

This clone was seen a few times. The genes are TRBV9 and TRBJ1-1, with D unresolved. Trimming left V 0 bases short and J 0 bases short, with 15 bases between. The CDR3 totals 17 residues. In germline, CDR1 is SGDLS, CDR2 YYNGEE. CDR3 region: CASSVATSGTMNTEAFF. Here the CDR3 DNA reads TGTGCCAGCAGCGTAGCAACCTCGGGAACTATGAACACTGAAGCTTTCTTT.

This clone has a single count. J is TRBJ1-6 and V is TRBV6-6, with D possibly being TRBD1 (5 bases). This CDR3 contains 16 residues. Looked up from germline, CDR1 is MNHNY and CDR2 is SVGAGI (reference sequence). V shed 0 bases and J shed 8 bases, with 14 bases lying between them. DNA of the CDR3: TGTGCCAGCAGTTACTCGGGCCAGGGCACCCATTCACCCCTCCACTTT. This gives the protein CASSYSGQGTHSPLHF.

The chain recombines TRBV7-9 with TRBJ2-3; D possibly corresponds to TRBD1 (6 bases). V gave up 5 bases and J gave up 1 base, with 13 bases separating them. The germline V gene has CDR1 SEHNR and CDR2 FQNEAQ (reference sequence). The CDR3 is 15 amino acids. CDR3 DNA: TGTGCCAGCAGCCCAGGGGAAGCTGGCACAGATACGCAGTATTTT. Amino acid sequence: CASSPGEAGTDTQYF.

This rearrangement joins TRBV5-1 to TRBJ2-5; D not resolved. Germline V gene data show CDR1 as SGHRS and CDR2 as YFSETQ. This CDR3 has 14 amino acids. The V gene lost 4 bases and the J gene lost 5 bases, with 15 bases spanning the gap. The CDR3 is CASSPGEVAETQYF. CDR3 nucleotides: TGCGCCAGCAGCCCTGGCGAGGTCGCGGAGACCCAGTACTTC.

V and J are TRBV19 and TRBJ2-5; D remains unclear. Germline assignment: CDR1 LNHDA and CDR2 SQIVND (reference sequence). Trimming left V 3 bases short and J 2 bases short, with 10 bases between. The CDR3 has 14 amino acids. The CDR3 nucleotides are TGTGCCAGTAGTATCTACGCAGGTCAAGAGACCCAGTACTTC. This sequence encodes CASSIYAGQETQYF.

The J gene is TRBJ1-2, the V gene TRBV10-3; 10 bases fit TRBD1. The germline CDR1 and CDR2 sequences are ENHRY and SYGVKD. This CDR3 has 15 amino acids. The trim removed 6 bases at V and 8 bases at J, leaving 12 bases unmatched. The CDR3 spells CAIRRGAGTGDGYTF. CDR3 nucleotide sequence: TGTGCCATCAGAAGGGGGGCCGGGACAGGGGACGGCTACACCTTC.

The rearrangement joins TRBV7-3 to TRBJ2-5; 9 nucleotides match TRBD2. Germline loops: CDR1 SGHTA, CDR2 FQGTGA. V lost 5 bases, J lost 3 bases, and 7 bases stayed unmatched. This CDR3 is 15 amino acids long. CDR3 residues: CASSIAGTSKETQYF. CDR3 nucleotide sequence: TGTGCCAGCAGCATCGCCGGGACTAGCAAAGAGACCCAGTACTTC.

This chain uses TRBV5-6 with TRBJ2-7; D unclear. Trimming left V 2 bases short and J 6 bases short, with 9 bases between. CDR3 size: 12 residues. Germline loops: CDR1 SGHDT, CDR2 YYEEEE. The CDR3 nucleotides are TGTGCCAGCAGCTTAATATCGGGCGAGCAGTACTTC. Translated: CASSLISGEQYF.

The chain is built from TRBV4-3 and TRBJ2-2; 10 bases align to TRBD2. CDR3 length equals 17 residues. Trimming took 0 bases from V and 4 from J; bases not matched to a gene: 5. Germline V lookup: CDR1 LGHNA, CDR2 YSLEER. CDR3 amino acids: CASSQDRTSGLTGELFF. The CDR3 DNA reads TGCGCCAGCAGCCAAGATAGGACTAGCGGACTCACCGGGGAGCTGTTTTTT.

The gene calls are TRBV5-1 and TRBJ2-7; D gene uncertain. The CDR3 is 14 amino acids. Trimming cost V 2 bases and J 1 base, with 10 bases left between them. Germline assignment: CDR1 SGHRS and CDR2 YFSETQ. The CDR3 DNA is TGCGCCAGCAGCTTTTCAGGCTTATCCTACGAGCAGTACGTC. Protein sequence: CASSFSGLSYEQYV.

The genes are TRBV9 and TRBJ1-2; TRBD1 is a possible D gene (6 bases). This CDR3 contains 16 residues. Germline V gene data show CDR1 as SGDLS and CDR2 as YYNGEE. Trimming shortened V by 4 bases and J by 0 bases, and 16 bases separated the two germline ends. The CDR3 spells CASSQQAGDPNYGYTF. The CDR3 DNA follows: TGTGCCAGCAGCCAACAGGCAGGGGATCCTAACTATGGCTACACCTTC.

V usage is TRBV28 and J usage is TRBJ1-1; 7 positions agree with TRBD1. CDR1 and CDR2 (germline): MDHEN, SYDVKM. The V and J ends lost 10 bases and 0 bases, in that order; junction bases with no gene match: 11. The CDR3 covers 15 residues. The CDR3 loop is CAINAMGQLNTEAFF. Written as DNA, the CDR3 is TGTGCCATCAATGCTATGGGACAGTTGAACACTGAAGCTTTCTTT.

This chain links TRBV11-2 with TRBJ2-7, with 16 bases identical to TRBD2. Trimming cost V 6 bases and J 7 bases; bases outside gene matches: 12. The CDR3 covers 17 residues. In germline, CDR1 is SGHAT, CDR2 FQNNGV. CDR3 amino acids: CASRFYPGLAGGREQYV. The CDR3 DNA reads as TGTGCCAGCAGGTTCTACCCGGGACTAGCGGGAGGGCGGGAGCAGTACGTC.

This chain connects TRBV7-2 to TRBJ2-2; possible D gene TRBD1, 6 bases. Germline CDR1 SGHTA, CDR2 FQGNSA. V lost 5 bases, J lost 5 bases, and 18 bases lay in between. The length of the CDR3 is 16 residues. The CDR3 DNA reads TGTGCCAGCAGCGAAACAGGGACGTTAAGGACCGGGGAGCTGTTTTTT. It yields the protein CASSETGTLRTGELFF. The variable domain in full, completed from reference TRBV7-2 and TRBJ2-2, reads GAGVSQSPSNKVTEKGKDVELRCDPISGHTALYWYRQSLGQGLEFLIYFQGNSAPDKSGLPSDRFSAERTGGSVSTLTIQRTQQEDSAVYLCASSETGTLRTGELFFGEGSRLTVL.

The chain couples TRBV12-5 to TRBJ1-6, with TRBD1 as a possible D gene (5 bases). CDR1 and CDR2 from the germline V gene are LGHNT and FRNRAP. This CDR3 region has 15 residues. Trimming shortened V by 7 bases and J by 3 bases, and 13 bases separated the two germline ends. The CDR3 DNA follows: TGTGCTAGTGACCATGGGGGGAGCTATAATTCACCCCTCCACTTT. It specifies CASDHGGSYNSPLHF.

The chain is built from TRBV28 and TRBJ1-2; maybe TRBD1 (5 bases). The CDR3 totals 12 residues. The V gene's germline CDR1 is MDHEN and CDR2 SYDVKM. V was clipped by 7 bases and J by 7 bases, with 13 bases between them. The CDR3 spells CASNSRELGYTF. CDR3 nucleotides: TGTGCCAGCAACTCCAGGGAACTTGGCTACACCTTC.

The CDR3 nucleotides read TGTGCCAGCAGCGTAGGAGCGAACCCCCTGAACACTGAAGCTTTCTTT. It codes for CASSVGANPLNTEAFF. The chain has TRBV9 and TRBJ1-1; no definite D call. Germline-derived CDR1 and CDR2 are SGDLS and YYNGEE. This CDR3 comprises 16 residues. V gave up 0 bases and J gave up 0 bases, with 12 bases separating them.

The chain is built from TRBV27 and TRBJ2-7; TRBD2 agrees at 10 bases. In germline, CDR1 is MNHEY, CDR2 SMNVEV (reference sequence). The CDR3 sequence is 16 residues long. After removal of 6 bases from V and 1 base from J, the junction contained 9 bases not matched to a gene. In DNA form, the CDR3 reads TGTGCCAGCAGGGACCCTAGCGGGAGTAAATCCTACGAGCAGTACTTC. As protein: CASRDPSGSKSYEQYF.

The V and J genes are TRBV7-9 and TRBJ2-7; TRBD1 might be the D (5 bases). Germline CDR1 is SEHNR and CDR2 is FQNEAQ (reference sequence). This CDR3 has 14 residues. V was cut by 0 bases and J by 5 bases, with 11 bases left in between. CDR3 sequence (DNA): TGTGCCAGCAGCTTAGCCAGGGCTGGGGACGAGCAGTACTTC. Translated: CASSLARAGDEQYF.

In its sample, this clone was seen once. This chain joins TRBV19 and TRBJ2-5; D unresolved. Trimming removed 5 bases from V and 4 bases from J, with 14 bases in between. Per the germline V gene, CDR1 is LNHDA and CDR2 is SQIVND (reference sequence). The CDR3 runs 14 residues. CDR3 residues: CASSDLLPGETQYF. As DNA, the CDR3 is TGTGCCAGTAGTGATCTCTTACCGGGAGAGACCCAGTACTTC.

The V call is TRBV28, the J call TRBJ2-3; 7 bases fit TRBD2. V was clipped by 5 bases and J by 3 bases; unmatched bases: 14. This CDR3 spans 17 amino acids. Looked up from germline, CDR1 is MDHEN and CDR2 is SYDVKM. The CDR3 is CASSTLSGYMGTDTQYF. In DNA, the CDR3 is TGTGCCAGCAGTACGCTTAGCGGGTACATGGGAACAGATACGCAGTATTTT.

The V and J genes are TRBV3-1 (or the pseudogene TRBV3-2) and TRBJ2-5, with D possibly TRBD2 on 5 matching bases. Looked up from germline, CDR1 is LGHDT and CDR2 is YNNKEL (reference sequence). The CDR3 runs 15 residues. Trimming took off 0 bases at V and 5 bases at J, with 13 bases between the two ends. The CDR3 DNA sequence: TGTGCCAGCAGCCAAGACCCGGGTTGGAGGGAGACCCAGTACTTC. It codes for CASSQDPGWRETQYF.

V and J are TRBV6-5 and TRBJ1-2; possible D gene TRBD1, 6 bases. This CDR3 is built from 13 residues. Per the germline V gene, CDR1 is MNHEY and CDR2 is SVGAGI. In DNA, the CDR3 is TGTGTTGGGGGCCGCGGATCGTTCTATGGCTACACCTTC. The encoded protein is CVGGRGSFYGYTF.

The chain couples TRBV19 to TRBJ2-2, with D maybe TRBD2 (6 bases). Trimming left V 0 bases short and J 4 bases short, with 6 bases between. This CDR3 region has 14 residues. The germline V gene encodes CDR1 LNHDA and CDR2 SQIVND (reference sequence). The CDR3 nucleotides are TGTGCCAGTAGTATAGACGGGGGCACCGGGGAGCTGTTTTTT. Its protein product is CASSIDGGTGELFF.

The V and J genes are TRBV18 and TRBJ2-2; tentative D call: TRBD1 (5 bases). CDR3 length: 17 residues. The germline V and J ends were trimmed by 3 bases and 5 bases, with 19 bases remaining between them. The germline V gene encodes CDR1 KGHSH and CDR2 LQKENI. The CDR3 reads CASSPEGQGFLTGELFF. The CDR3 nucleotides are TGTGCCAGCTCACCGGAAGGGCAGGGATTCCTTACCGGGGAGCTGTTTTTT. Complete variable domain (other parts from reference TRBV18 and TRBJ2-2): NAGVMQNPRHLVRRRGQEARLRCSPMKGHSHVYWYRQLPEEGLKFMVYLQKENIIDESGMPKERFSAEFPKEGPSILRIQQVVRGDSAAYFCASSPEGQGFLTGELFFGEGSRLTVL.

V and J are TRBV12-3 or TRBV12-4 and TRBJ1-1; 7 bases line up with TRBD1. J gave up 5 bases and V 6 bases, and 6 bases lay outside the gene matches. This CDR3 spans 13 amino acids. Here the CDR3 DNA reads TGTGCCAGCAGCAACACAGGGGTTACTGAAGCTTTCTTT. Its translation is CASSNTGVTEAFF.

The chain uses TRBV6-2 or TRBV6-3 and TRBJ2-5; D not resolved. V was clipped by 0 bases and J by 5 bases, with 4 bases between them. The length of the CDR3 is 12 residues. From germline, CDR1 is MNHEY and CDR2 SVGEGT. CDR3 nucleotides: TGTGCCAGCAGTTACTCGGGCGAGACCCAGTACTTC. Protein product: CASSYSGETQYF.